One sample yielded the 8 T cell receptor beta chains listed below, sequenced in a study of regulatory T cells in long-lasting Graves disease. Researchers made TCR beta libraries by using iRepertoire HTBI primers and running Arm-PCR on CDR3 regions. TCRdb recomputed calls from the multiplex PCR reads with MiXCR, one row per CDR3 protein. This table holds roughly 400,000 distinct CDR3 sequences, approximately 16% found once. The time point was: newly diagnosed GD, antithyroid drugs for less than 3 months. Researchers made the TCR library from RNA that was extracted from PBMCs. These data were likewise used in another study, on T cells in Graves' hyperthyroidism and ophthalmopathy.

This specimen consisted of peripheral blood mononuclear cells (PBMCs), obtained at new diagnosis, from a patient treated with antithyroid drugs. Receptors originate from a woman in her forties with Graves disease.

This chain uses TRBV5-4 with TRBJ2-1; possible D gene TRBD1, 5 bases. The germline V gene encodes CDR1 SGHNT and CDR2 YYREEE (reference sequence). V lost 3 bases, J lost 5 bases, and 18 bases lay in between. CDR3 length: 16 residues. Here the CDR3 DNA reads TGTGCCAGCAGCTCTAACGCGAAAAAGACAGACAATGAGCAGTTCTTC. Encoded protein: CASSSNAKKTDNEQFF.

At least ten counts were recorded for this clonotype. The rearrangement links TRBV12-3 or TRBV12-4 to TRBJ2-2, with D hard to call. The CDR3 sequence is 11 residues long. The V end lost 4 bases, the J end lost 5 bases, and 2 bases lay between the germline ends. Written as DNA, the CDR3 is TGTGCCAGCAGTTCGACCGGGGAGCTGTTTTTT. Translating it yields CASSSTGELFF.

Details on this clonotype: A much larger clone lies a single base off, so this may be a read error. The chain combines TRBV13 with TRBJ2-1, with 12 bases that match TRBD2. With 5 bases clipped from V and 5 bases from J, the junction kept 4 bases outside the gene matches. The CDR3 is 15 residues long. Germline CDR1 is PRHDT and CDR2 is FYEKMQ (reference sequence). CDR3 DNA sequence: TGTGCCAGCAGCCAAGGACTAGCGGGGCACAATGAGCAGTTCTTC. Translation: CASSQGLAGHNEQFF.

This chain connects TRBV6-1 to TRBJ1-6, with 7 bases matching TRBD1. CDR3 length equals 13 residues. Losses at the gene ends were 8 bases for V and 9 bases for J; bases not matched to a gene: 7. Germline CDR1 reads MNHNS; CDR2 reads SASEGT. The CDR3 region has the DNA TGTGCCAGCTGGCGGGGACAGTGTTCACCCCTCCACTTT. Amino acid sequence: CASWRGQCSPLHF.

The chain employs TRBV20-1 and TRBJ2-4, with TRBD1 identical over 8 bases. From germline, CDR1 is DFQATT and CDR2 SNEGSKA (reference sequence). V trimming: 6 bases; J trimming: 2 bases; junction bases outside the gene matches: 9. The CDR3 spans 15 residues. DNA of the CDR3: TGCAGTGCGCAGGGGGCTGCGGGATCCAAAAACATTCAGTACTTC. Protein sequence: CSAQGAAGSKNIQYF.

This clonotype was detected ten times or more. The J gene is TRBJ2-7, the V gene TRBV7-2; tentative D call: TRBD2 (6 bases). Trimming took off 1 base at V and 7 bases at J, with 14 bases between the two ends. CDR1 is SGHTA, CDR2 FQGNSA, per germline. The CDR3 totals 14 residues. CDR3 region: CASSLGSGRLEQYF. CDR3 in DNA: TGTGCCAGCAGCTTAGGTAGCGGAAGGCTAGAGCAGTACTTC.

The chain employs TRBV20-1 and TRBJ2-3; 9 nucleotides agree with TRBD2. J gave up 0 bases and V 3 bases, and 13 bases lay outside the gene matches. CDR1 is DFQATT, CDR2 SNEGSKA, per germline (reference sequence). This CDR3 has 18 amino acids. CDR3 in amino acids: CSASNFGGRVTSTDTQYF. As DNA, the CDR3 is TGCAGTGCTAGTAATTTCGGCGGGAGGGTGACTAGCACAGATACGCAGTATTTT.

The sample holds many counts of this clonotype. The V gene is TRBV12-3 or TRBV12-4, the J gene TRBJ2-2; D gene unclear. V was clipped by 3 bases and J by 6 bases, with 11 bases between them. The CDR3 runs 14 residues. In DNA, the CDR3 is TGTGCCAGCAGTTTGGGTCCAACGTCCGGGGAGCTGTTTTTT. This translates into CASSLGPTSGELFF.